This entry concerns a single TCR beta chain. Antigen: not known. Sequencing used immunoSEQ multiplex PCR; TCRdb keeps in-frame clones, though not all of them. Here the sample spans roughly 70,000 clones, just under 85% being singletons. The entry originates in a study of cytomegalovirus exposure and HLA in healthy donors. Points from the study as a whole: Through in vitro validation, a few CMV-associated chains were shown to be specific for CMV antigens. Despite most TCR sequences being rare, some public TCRs occurred in many donors. As was reported, the classifier diagnosed cytomegalovirus status with high specificity and sensitivity.

The CDR3 extends over 15 amino acids. The junction had 5 bases not matched to a gene; V was cut back by 0 bases and J by 6 bases. Germline CDR1 reads SGDLS; CDR2 reads YYNGEE. The V call is TRBV9, the J call TRBJ2-1, with 8 bases aligning to TRBD2. The sample taken for sequencing was PBMCs. This sequence originates from a man aged 30 to 39 in good health and CMV-seronegative. This CDR3 reads CASSVAGGRINEQFF. The CDR3 nucleotides are TGTGCCAGCAGCGTAGCGGGGGGGCGAATCAATGAGCAGTTCTTC.